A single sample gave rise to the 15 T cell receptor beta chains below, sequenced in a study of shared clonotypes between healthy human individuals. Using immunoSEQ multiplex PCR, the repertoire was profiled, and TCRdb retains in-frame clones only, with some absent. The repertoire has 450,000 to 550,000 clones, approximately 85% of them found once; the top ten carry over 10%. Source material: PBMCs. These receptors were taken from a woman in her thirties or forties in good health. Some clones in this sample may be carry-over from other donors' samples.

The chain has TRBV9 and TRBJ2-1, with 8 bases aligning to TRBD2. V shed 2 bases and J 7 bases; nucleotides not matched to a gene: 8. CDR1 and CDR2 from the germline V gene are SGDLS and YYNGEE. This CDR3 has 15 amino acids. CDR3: CASSVDGRDKNEQFF. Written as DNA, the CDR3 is TGTGCCAGCAGCGTTGACGGGAGGGATAAGAATGAGCAGTTCTTC.

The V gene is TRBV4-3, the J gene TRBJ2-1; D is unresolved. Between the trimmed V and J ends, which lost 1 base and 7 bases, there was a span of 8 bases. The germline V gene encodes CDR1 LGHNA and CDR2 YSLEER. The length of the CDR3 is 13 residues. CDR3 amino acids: CASSQGVVNEQFF. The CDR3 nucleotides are TGCGCCAGCAGCCAAGGTGTTGTAAATGAGCAGTTCTTC.

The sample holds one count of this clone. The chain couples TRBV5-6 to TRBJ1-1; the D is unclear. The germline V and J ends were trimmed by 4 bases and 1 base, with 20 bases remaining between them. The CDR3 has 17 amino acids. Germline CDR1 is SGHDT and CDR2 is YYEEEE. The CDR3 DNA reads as TGTGCCAGCAGCCAGCCGACCTGGGAGGAAAAGAACACTGAAGCTTTCTTT. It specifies CASSQPTWEEKNTEAFF.

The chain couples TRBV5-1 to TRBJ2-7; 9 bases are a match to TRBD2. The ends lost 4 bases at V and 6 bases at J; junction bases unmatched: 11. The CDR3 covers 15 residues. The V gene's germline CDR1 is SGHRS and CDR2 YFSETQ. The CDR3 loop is CASSLSGLASPEQYF. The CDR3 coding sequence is TGCGCCAGCAGCCTATCGGGACTAGCTTCTCCCGAGCAGTACTTC.

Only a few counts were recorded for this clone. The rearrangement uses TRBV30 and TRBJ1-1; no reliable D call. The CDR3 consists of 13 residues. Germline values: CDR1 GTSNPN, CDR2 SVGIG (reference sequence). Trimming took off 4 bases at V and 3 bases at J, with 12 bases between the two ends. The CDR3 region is CAWNEAGYTEAFF. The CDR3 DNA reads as TGTGCCTGGAATGAGGCGGGGTACACTGAAGCTTTCTTT.

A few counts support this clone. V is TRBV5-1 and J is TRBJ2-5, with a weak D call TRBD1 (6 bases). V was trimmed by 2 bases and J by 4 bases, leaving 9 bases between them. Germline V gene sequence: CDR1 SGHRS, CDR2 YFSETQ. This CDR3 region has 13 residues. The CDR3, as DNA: TGCGCCAGCAGCTTAGGACAGAGAGAGACCCAGTACTTC. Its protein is CASSLGQRETQYF.

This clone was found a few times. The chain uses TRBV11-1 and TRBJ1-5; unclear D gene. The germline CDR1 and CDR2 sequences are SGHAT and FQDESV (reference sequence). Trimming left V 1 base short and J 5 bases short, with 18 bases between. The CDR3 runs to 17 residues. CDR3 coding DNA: TGTGCCAGCAGCTTAGGACCCGTTTACAACCGGCATCAGCCCCAGCATTTT. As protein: CASSLGPVYNRHQPQHF.

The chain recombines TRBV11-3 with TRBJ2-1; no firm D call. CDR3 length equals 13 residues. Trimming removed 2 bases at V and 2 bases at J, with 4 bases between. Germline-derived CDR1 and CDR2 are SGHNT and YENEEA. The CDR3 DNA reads TGTGCCAGCAGCTTAAGCGCCTACAATGAGCAGTTCTTC. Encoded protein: CASSLSAYNEQFF.

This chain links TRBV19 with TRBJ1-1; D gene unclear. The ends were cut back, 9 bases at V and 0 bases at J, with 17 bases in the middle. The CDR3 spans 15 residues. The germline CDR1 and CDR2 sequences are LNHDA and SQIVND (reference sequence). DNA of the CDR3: TGTGCCAGCTCCGGGGTAAATGTCATGAACACTGAAGCTTTCTTT. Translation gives CASSGVNVMNTEAFF.

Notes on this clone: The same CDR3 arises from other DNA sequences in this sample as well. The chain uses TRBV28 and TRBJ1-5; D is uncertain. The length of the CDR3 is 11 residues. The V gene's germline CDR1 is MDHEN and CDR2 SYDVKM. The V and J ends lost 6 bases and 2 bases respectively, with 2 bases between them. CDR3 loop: CASSGNQPQHF. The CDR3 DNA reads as TGTGCCAGCAGCGGCAATCAGCCCCAGCATTTT.

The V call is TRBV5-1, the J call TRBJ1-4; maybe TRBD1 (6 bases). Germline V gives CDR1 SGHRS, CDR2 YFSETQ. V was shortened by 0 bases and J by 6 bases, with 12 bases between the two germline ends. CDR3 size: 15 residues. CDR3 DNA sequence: TGCGCCAGCAGCTTGGTGGGGGCGTCGGATGAAAAACTGTTTTTT. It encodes CASSLVGASDEKLFF.

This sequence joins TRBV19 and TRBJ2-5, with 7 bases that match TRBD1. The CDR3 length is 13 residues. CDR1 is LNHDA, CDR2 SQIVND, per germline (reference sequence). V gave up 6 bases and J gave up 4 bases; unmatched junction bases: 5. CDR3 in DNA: TGTGCCAGTAGCTCAACAGGGGCAGAGACCCAGTACTTC. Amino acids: CASSSTGAETQYF.

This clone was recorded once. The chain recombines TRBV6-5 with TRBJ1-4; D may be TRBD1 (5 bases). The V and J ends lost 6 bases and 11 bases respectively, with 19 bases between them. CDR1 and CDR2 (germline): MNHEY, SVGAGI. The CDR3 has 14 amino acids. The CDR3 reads CASRGRDPLEKLFF. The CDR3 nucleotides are TGTGCCAGCAGAGGCCGGGACCCCCTAGAGAAACTGTTTTTT.

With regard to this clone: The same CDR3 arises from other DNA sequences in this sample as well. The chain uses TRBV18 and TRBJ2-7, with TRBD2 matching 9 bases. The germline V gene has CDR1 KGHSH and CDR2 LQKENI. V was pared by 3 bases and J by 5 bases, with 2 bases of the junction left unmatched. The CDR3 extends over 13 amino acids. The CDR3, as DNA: TGTGCCAGCTCACCTAGCGGGAGCGACGAGCAGTACTTC. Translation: CASSPSGSDEQYF.

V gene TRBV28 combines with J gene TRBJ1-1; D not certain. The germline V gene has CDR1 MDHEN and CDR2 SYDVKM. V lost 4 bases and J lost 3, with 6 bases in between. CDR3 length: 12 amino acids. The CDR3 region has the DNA TGTGCCAGCAGTTCGGGTTACACTGAAGCTTTCTTT. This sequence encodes CASSSGYTEAFF.